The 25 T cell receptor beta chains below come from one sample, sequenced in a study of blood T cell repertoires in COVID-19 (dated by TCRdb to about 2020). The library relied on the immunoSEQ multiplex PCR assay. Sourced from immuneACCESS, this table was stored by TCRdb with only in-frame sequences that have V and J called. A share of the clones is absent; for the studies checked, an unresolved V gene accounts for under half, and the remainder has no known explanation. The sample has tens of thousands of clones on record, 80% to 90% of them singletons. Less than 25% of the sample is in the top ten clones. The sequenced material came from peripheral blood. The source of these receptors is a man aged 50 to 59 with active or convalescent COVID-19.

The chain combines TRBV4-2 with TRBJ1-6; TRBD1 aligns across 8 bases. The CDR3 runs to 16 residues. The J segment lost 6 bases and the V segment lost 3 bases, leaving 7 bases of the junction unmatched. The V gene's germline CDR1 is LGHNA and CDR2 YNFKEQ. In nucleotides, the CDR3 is TGTGCCAGCAGCCAGAGTGACAGGGGAGGTAATTCACCCCTCCACTTT. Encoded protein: CASSQSDRGGNSPLHF.

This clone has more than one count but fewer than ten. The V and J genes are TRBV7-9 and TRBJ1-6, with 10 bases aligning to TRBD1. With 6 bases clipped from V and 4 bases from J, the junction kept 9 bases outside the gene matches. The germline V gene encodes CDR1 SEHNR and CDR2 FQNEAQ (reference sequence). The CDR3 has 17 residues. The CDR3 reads CASRHGQGDIYNSPLHF. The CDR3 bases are TGTGCCAGCAGACACGGACAGGGGGATATTTATAATTCACCCCTCCACTTT.

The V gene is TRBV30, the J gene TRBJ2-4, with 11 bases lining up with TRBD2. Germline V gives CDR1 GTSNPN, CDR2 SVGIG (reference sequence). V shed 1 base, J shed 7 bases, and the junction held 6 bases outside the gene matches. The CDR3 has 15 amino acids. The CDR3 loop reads CAWSAPGLAENIQYF. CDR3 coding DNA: TGTGCCTGGAGTGCTCCGGGACTAGCGGAGAACATTCAGTACTTC.

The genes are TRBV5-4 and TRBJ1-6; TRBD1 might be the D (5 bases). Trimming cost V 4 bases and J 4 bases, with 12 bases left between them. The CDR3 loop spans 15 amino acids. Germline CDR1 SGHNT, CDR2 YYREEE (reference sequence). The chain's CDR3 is CASSPDTGYNSPLHF. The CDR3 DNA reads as TGTGCCAGCAGCCCGGATACAGGATATAATTCACCCCTCCACTTT. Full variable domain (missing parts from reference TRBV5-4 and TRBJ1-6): ETGVTQSPTHLIKTRGQQVTLRCSSQSGHNTVSWYQQALGQGPQFIFQYYREEENGRGNFPPRFSGLQFPNYSSELNVNALELDDSALYLCASSPDTGYNSPLHFGNGTRLTVT.

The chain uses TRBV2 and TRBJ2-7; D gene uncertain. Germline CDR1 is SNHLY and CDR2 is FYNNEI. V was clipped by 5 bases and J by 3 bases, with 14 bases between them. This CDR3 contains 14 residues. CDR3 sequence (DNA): TGTGCCAGCAGTCTAAACTGGGCCCACTACGAGCAGTACGTC. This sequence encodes CASSLNWAHYEQYV.

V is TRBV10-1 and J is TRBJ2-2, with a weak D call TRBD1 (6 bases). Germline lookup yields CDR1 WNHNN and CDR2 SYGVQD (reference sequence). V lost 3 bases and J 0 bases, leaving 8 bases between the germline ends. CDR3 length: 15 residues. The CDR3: CASSEQGANTGELFF. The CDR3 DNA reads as TGCGCCAGCAGTGAACAGGGAGCGAACACCGGGGAGCTGTTTTTT.

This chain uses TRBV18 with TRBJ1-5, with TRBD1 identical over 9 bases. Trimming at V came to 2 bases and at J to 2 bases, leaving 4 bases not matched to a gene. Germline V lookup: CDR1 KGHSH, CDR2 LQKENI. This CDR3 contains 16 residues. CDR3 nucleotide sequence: TGTGCCAGCTCACCAGAAAGGACAGGGGGCAATCAGCCCCAGCATTTT. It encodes CASSPERTGGNQPQHF.

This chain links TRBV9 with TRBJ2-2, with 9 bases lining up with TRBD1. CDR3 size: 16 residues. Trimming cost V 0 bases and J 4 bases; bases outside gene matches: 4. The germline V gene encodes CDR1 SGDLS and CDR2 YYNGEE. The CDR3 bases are TGTGCCAGCAGCGTAGCGGGACAGGGTCCCACCGGGGAGCTGTTTTTT. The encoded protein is CASSVAGQGPTGELFF.

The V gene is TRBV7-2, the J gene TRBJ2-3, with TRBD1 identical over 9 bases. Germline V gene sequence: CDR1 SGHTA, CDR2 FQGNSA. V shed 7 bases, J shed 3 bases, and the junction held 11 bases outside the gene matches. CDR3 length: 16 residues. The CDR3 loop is CASTLMVDRGTDTQYF. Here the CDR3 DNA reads TGTGCCAGCACTCTCATGGTGGACAGGGGAACAGATACGCAGTATTTT.

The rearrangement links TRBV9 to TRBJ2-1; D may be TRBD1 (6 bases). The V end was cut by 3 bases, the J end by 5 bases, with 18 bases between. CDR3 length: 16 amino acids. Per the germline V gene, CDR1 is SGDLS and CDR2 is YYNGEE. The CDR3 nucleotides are TGTGCCAGCAGCGGCCTACAGGGTAGTACGCACAATGAGCAGTTCTTC. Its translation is CASSGLQGSTHNEQFF.

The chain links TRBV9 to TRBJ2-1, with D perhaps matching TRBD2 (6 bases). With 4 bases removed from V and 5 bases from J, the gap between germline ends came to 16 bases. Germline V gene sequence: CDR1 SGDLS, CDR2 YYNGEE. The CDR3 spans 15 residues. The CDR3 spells CASSSYGWGDNEQFF. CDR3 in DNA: TGTGCCAGCAGCTCCTATGGCTGGGGGGACAATGAGCAGTTCTTC.

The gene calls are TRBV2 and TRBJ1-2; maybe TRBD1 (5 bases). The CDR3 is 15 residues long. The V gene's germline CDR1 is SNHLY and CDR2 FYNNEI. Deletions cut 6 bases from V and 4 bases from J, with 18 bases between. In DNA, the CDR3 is TGTGCCAGCAGGGGGTTGGGGGGGATGACCTATGGCTACACCTTC. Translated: CASRGLGGMTYGYTF.

The CDR3 region has the DNA TGCGCCAGCAGCTTGGGGGGTCAGGGGAGAGAAAAACTGTTTTTT. Protein: CASSLGGQGREKLFF. V and J are TRBV5-1 and TRBJ1-4, with a weak D call TRBD1 (6 bases). The germline V and J ends were trimmed by 0 bases and 8 bases, with 14 bases remaining between them. This CDR3 region has 15 residues. Germline V gene data show CDR1 as SGHRS and CDR2 as YFSETQ.

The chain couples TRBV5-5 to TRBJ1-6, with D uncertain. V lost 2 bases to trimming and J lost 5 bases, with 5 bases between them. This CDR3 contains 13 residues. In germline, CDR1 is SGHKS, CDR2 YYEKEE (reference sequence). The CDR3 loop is CASSFADNSPLHF. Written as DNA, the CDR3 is TGTGCCAGCAGCTTTGCAGATAATTCACCCCTCCACTTT.

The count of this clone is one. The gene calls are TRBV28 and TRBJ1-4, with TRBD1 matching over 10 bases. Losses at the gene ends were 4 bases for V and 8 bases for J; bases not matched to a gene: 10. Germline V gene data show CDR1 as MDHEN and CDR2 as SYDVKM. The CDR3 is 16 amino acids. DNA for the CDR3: TGTGCCAGCAGTTCGGGGACAGGGGATTTAGGGGAAAAACTGTTTTTT. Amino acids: CASSSGTGDLGEKLFF.

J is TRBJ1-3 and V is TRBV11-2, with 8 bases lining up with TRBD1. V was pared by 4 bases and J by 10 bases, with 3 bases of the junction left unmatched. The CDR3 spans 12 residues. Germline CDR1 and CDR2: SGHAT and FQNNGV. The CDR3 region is CASSSGDRTIYF. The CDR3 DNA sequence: TGTGCCAGCAGCTCGGGGGACAGGACCATATATTTT.

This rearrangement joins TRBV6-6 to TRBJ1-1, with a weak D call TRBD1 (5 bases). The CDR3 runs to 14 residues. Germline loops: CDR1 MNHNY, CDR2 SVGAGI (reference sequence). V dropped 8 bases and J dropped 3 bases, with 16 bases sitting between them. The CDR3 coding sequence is TGTGCCAGCGGCTTCCGGGGGAAGGACACTGAAGCTTTCTTT. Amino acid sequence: CASGFRGKDTEAFF.

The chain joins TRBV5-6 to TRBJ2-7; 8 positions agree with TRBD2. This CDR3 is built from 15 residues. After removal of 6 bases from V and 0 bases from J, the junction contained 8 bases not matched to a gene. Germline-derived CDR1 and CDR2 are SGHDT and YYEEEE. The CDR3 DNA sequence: TGTGCCAGCACCGCGACTAGCGCCTTCTCCTACGAGCAGTACTTC. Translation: CASTATSAFSYEQYF.

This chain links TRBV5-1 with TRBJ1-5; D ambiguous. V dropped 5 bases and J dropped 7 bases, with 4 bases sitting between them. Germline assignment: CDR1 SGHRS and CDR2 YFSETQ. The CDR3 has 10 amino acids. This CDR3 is CASRHQPQHF. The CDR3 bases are TGCGCCAGCAGACACCAGCCCCAGCATTTT.

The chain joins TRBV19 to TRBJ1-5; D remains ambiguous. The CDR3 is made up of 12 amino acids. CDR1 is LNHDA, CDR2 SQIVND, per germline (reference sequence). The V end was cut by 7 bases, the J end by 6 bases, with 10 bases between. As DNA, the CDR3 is TGTGCCAGTACGCGGGGTCTTCAGCCCCAGCATTTT. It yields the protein CASTRGLQPQHF.

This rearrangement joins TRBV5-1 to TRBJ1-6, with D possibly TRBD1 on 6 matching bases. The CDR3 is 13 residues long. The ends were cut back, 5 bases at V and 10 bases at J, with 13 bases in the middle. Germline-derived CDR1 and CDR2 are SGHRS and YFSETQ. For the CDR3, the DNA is TGCGCCAGCAGGGAGGCAGGGGACTCACCCCTCCACTTT. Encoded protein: CASREAGDSPLHF.

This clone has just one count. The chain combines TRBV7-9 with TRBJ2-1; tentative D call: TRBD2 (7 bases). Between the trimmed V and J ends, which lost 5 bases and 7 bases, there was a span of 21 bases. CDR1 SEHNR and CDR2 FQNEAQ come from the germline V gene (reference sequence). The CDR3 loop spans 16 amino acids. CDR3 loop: CASSPRLAGRGNEQFF. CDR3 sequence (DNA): TGTGCCAGCAGCCCCCGACTAGCAGGAAGGGGGAATGAGCAGTTCTTC.

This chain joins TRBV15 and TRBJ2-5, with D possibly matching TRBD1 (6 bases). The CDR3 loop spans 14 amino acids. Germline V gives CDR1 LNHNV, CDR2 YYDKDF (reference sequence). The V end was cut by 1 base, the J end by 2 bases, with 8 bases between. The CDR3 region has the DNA TGTGCCACCAGCAGAGGTCAGGGGCAAGAGACCCAGTACTTC. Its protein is CATSRGQGQETQYF.

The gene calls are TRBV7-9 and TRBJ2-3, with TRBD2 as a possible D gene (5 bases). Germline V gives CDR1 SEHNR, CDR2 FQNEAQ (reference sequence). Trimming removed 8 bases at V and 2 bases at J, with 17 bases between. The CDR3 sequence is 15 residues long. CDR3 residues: CASSRTRGSTDTQYF. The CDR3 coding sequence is TGTGCCAGCTCGCGGACCCGAGGGTCCACAGATACGCAGTATTTT.

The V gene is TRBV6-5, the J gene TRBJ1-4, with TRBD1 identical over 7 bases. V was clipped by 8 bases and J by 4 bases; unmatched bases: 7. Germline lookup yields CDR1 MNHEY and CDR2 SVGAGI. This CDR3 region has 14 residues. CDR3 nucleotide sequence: TGTGCCAGCGGGAGACAGGGCCTTAATGAAAAACTGTTTTTT. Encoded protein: CASGRQGLNEKLFF.